The 11 T cell receptor beta chains listed next were all sequenced from one sample in a study of T cells in Graves' hyperthyroidism and ophthalmopathy. What was amplified from RNA transcripts were TCR beta CDR3 regions. During a first-round RT-PCR of the TCR CDR3, the HTBI primer set was used. MiXCR, applied by TCRdb to the multiplex PCR reads, yields one record per CDR3 protein. Among fewer than 450,000 distinct CDR3 sequences listed, 15% to 20% were seen once. Sequencing used blood. These receptors all stem from a man between 18 and 35 years old with Graves' ophthalmopathy.

J is TRBJ2-2 and V is TRBV6-1; 9 bases are a match to TRBD1. V shed 9 bases, J shed 7 bases, and the junction held 6 bases outside the gene matches. Germline-derived CDR1 and CDR2 are MNHNS and SASEGT. CDR3 length equals 13 residues. CDR3 in DNA: TGTGCCAGTCGGACAGGGGAAGGCGGGGAGCTGTTTTTT. It encodes CASRTGEGGELFF.

This clonotype came up many times. The rearrangement links TRBV20-1 to TRBJ2-3, with D possibly TRBD2 on 6 matching bases. The CDR3 runs 14 residues. Germline V gene lookup returns CDR1 DFQATT and CDR2 SNEGSKA (reference sequence). Trimming took 1 base from V and 2 from J, leaving 10 bases between them. DNA of the CDR3: TGCAGTGCTAGAGTGGGCGGGGTCACAGATACGCAGTATTTT. This sequence encodes CSARVGGVTDTQYF.

This clonotype was observed a handful of times. The rearrangement joins TRBV27 to TRBJ2-3; the match to TRBD1 covers 8 bases. This CDR3 is 14 amino acids long. CDR1 is MNHEY, CDR2 SMNVEV, per germline (reference sequence). The V segment lost 2 bases and the J segment 4 bases; nucleotides outside the gene matches: 2. For the CDR3, the DNA is TGTGCCAGCAGTTTAGCGACAGGGGCAGATACGCAGTATTTT. Translating it yields CASSLATGADTQYF.

This CDR3 is CASSMGGGGGRQPQHF. DNA for the CDR3: TGTGCCAGCAGTATGGGGGGGGGGGGCGGGCGTCAGCCCCAGCATTTT. This chain links TRBV28 with TRBJ1-5, with a possible D match to TRBD1 (6 bases). CDR3 length: 16 amino acids. Germline lookup yields CDR1 MDHEN and CDR2 SYDVKM. Trimming took 5 bases from V and 6 from J, leaving 20 bases between them.

This clonotype was seen ten or more times. This chain joins TRBV2 and TRBJ1-3; 8 positions match TRBD1. Trimming cost V 5 bases and J 0 bases; bases outside gene matches: 3. CDR3 length: 15 amino acids. Germline CDR1 reads SNHLY; CDR2 reads FYNNEI. The CDR3 nucleotides read TGTGCCAGCAGTACGGACAGGGCCTCTGGAAACACCATATATTTT. Residues: CASSTDRASGNTIYF.

CDR3 sequence: CASSPVQGLGHEQYF. CDR3 in DNA: TGTGCCAGCTCACCAGTCCAGGGACTAGGGCACGAGCAGTACTTC. The V gene is TRBV18, the J gene TRBJ2-7, with 8 bases matching TRBD2. The V gene's germline CDR1 is KGHSH and CDR2 LQKENI. The CDR3 runs to 15 residues. Trimming took 2 bases from V and 5 from J; bases not matched to a gene: 8.

This clonotype has ten or more counts. V is TRBV2 and J is TRBJ2-3; unclear D gene. The CDR3 totals 15 residues. V dropped 7 bases and J dropped 0 bases, with 14 bases sitting between them. The germline V gene encodes CDR1 SNHLY and CDR2 FYNNEI. The CDR3 region is CASKFPRVSTDTQYF. In DNA form, the CDR3 reads TGTGCCAGCAAGTTCCCCCGGGTGAGCACAGATACGCAGTATTTT.

This clonotype was counted ten times or more. The V and J genes are TRBV6-1 and TRBJ1-4, with a tentative D call TRBD1 (6 bases). This CDR3 is built from 19 residues. Trimming took off 6 bases at V and 0 bases at J, with 23 bases between the two ends. From germline, CDR1 is MNHNS and CDR2 SASEGT. CDR3 in DNA: TGTGCCAGCAGCCTTAAAGGGGGTTGGGGGACCGCAACTAATGAAAAACTGTTTTTT. Protein product: CASSLKGGWGTATNEKLFF.

The V gene is TRBV7-9, the J gene TRBJ2-1; 11 nucleotides agree with TRBD2. The germline CDR1 and CDR2 sequences are SEHNR and FQNEAQ (reference sequence). The J segment lost 9 bases and the V segment lost 7 bases, leaving 5 bases of the junction unmatched. The CDR3 extends over 13 amino acids. In DNA, the CDR3 is TGTGCCAGCACTAGCGGGGGGCGGGGTGAGCAGTTCTTC. As protein: CASTSGGRGEQFF.

This clonotype was detected only a few times. The gene calls are TRBV20-1 and TRBJ2-2; the D gene could be TRBD1 or TRBD2 (5 bases each). The germline V gene encodes CDR1 DFQATT and CDR2 SNEGSKA (reference sequence). This CDR3 has 14 amino acids. The V end lost 3 bases, the J end lost 0 bases, and 8 bases lay between the germline ends. CDR3 sequence: CSARLGANTGELFF. As DNA, the CDR3 is TGCAGTGCTAGGCTGGGGGCGAACACCGGGGAGCTGTTTTTT.

This clonotype was recorded many times. V usage is TRBV20-1 and J usage is TRBJ1-5; D call uncertain. The CDR3 has 14 amino acids. Deletions cut 1 base from V and 6 bases from J, with 13 bases between. From germline, CDR1 is DFQATT and CDR2 SNEGSKA (reference sequence). The CDR3 protein is CSARVDGGIQPQHF. The DNA of the CDR3 is TGCAGTGCTAGAGTCGACGGAGGGATTCAGCCCCAGCATTTT.